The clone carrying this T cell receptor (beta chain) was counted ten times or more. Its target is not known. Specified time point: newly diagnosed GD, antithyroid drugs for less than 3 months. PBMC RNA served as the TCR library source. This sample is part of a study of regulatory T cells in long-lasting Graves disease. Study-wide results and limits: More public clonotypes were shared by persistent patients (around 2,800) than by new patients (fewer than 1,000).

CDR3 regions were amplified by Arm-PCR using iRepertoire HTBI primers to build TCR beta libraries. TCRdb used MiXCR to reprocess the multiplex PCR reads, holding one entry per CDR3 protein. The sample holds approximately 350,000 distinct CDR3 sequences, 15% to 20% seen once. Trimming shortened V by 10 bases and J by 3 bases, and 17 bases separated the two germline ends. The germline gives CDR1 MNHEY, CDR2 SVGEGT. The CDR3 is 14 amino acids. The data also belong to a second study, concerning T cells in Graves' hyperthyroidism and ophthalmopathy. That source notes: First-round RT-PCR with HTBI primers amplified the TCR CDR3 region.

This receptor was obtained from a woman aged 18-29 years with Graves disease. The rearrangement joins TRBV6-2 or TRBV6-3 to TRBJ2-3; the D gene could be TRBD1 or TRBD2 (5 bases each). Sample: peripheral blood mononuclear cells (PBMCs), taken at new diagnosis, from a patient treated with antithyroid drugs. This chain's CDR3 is CAITRGARTDTQYF. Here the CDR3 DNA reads TGTGCCATCACGAGAGGGGCGAGAACAGATACGCAGTATTTT.